The 22 T cell receptor beta chains listed next were all sequenced from one sample in a study of blood T cell repertoires in COVID-19 (dated by TCRdb to 2020 to 2021). Library preparation was by the immunoSEQ multiplex PCR assay. The clones in this table, taken by TCRdb from immuneACCESS, are in-frame only. Not every clone is retained; where verified, under half of the shortfall comes from an unresolved V gene, and the cause of the rest is unknown. In this sample the table shows 180,000 or so clones, over 65% of which occur a single time. Around 4.3% of the sample lies in the top ten. Sequencing input: PBMCs or T cells enriched from blood (not recorded which). Receptor source: a woman aged 50 to 65 who had recovered from COVID-19.

This clone was picked up a small number of times. This chain links TRBV30 with TRBJ2-2; 7 nucleotides match TRBD1. Germline trimming cut 5 bases from V and 6 bases from J; bases unmatched to any gene: 9. The CDR3 has 14 amino acids. Germline CDR1 and CDR2: GTSNPN and SVGIG (reference sequence). The CDR3 spells CAWGDSSQAGELFF. CDR3 nucleotides: TGTGCCTGGGGGGACAGTTCCCAGGCCGGGGAGCTGTTTTTT.

This clone was recorded once. The chain couples TRBV25-1 to TRBJ2-5; weak D call: TRBD1 (7 bases). CDR1 and CDR2 (germline): MGHDK, SYGVNS. The CDR3 contains 15 residues. V was trimmed by 5 bases and J by 5 bases, leaving 18 bases between them. The CDR3 DNA reads as TGTGCCAGCAGTCACTCCCGGACAGGAGGGGAGACCCAGTACTTC. Translating it yields CASSHSRTGGETQYF.

A word on this clone: The same CDR3 also results from other DNA sequences found in this sample. The chain employs TRBV13 and TRBJ1-2; tentatively, D is TRBD1 (5 bases). Trimming removed 4 bases from V and 0 bases from J, with 6 bases in between. CDR3 length: 13 amino acids. CDR1 and CDR2 (germline): PRHDT, FYEKMQ (reference sequence). CDR3 coding DNA: TGTGCCAGCAGCTCACAGGCTAACTATGGCTACACCTTC. Translating it yields CASSSQANYGYTF.

V usage is TRBV9 and J usage is TRBJ2-2, with D possibly matching TRBD1 (5 bases). V was shortened by 2 bases and J by 0 bases, with 8 bases between the two germline ends. The CDR3 is 15 amino acids. Germline V gene lookup returns CDR1 SGDLS and CDR2 YYNGEE. The CDR3 protein is CASSVTQANTGELFF. In DNA, the CDR3 is TGTGCCAGCAGCGTGACACAGGCGAACACCGGGGAGCTGTTTTTT.

The chain joins TRBV11-2 to TRBJ1-2; D call uncertain. Germline lookup yields CDR1 SGHAT and CDR2 FQNNGV. Between the trimmed V and J ends, which lost 1 base and 2 bases, there was a span of 11 bases. The CDR3 contains 15 residues. CDR3 loop: CASSLVPVLNYGYTF. CDR3 nucleotides: TGTGCCAGCAGCTTAGTCCCAGTTCTGAACTATGGCTACACCTTC.

The chain recombines TRBV6-4 with TRBJ1-1; D not certain. V was trimmed by 4 bases and J by 4 bases, leaving 10 bases between them. This CDR3 has 13 amino acids. The germline V gene has CDR1 MRHNA and CDR2 SNTAGT. The chain's CDR3 is CASSVGSGTEAFF. The CDR3 DNA reads as TGTGCCAGCAGTGTTGGATCGGGCACTGAAGCTTTCTTT.

CDR3 nucleotide sequence: TGTGCCTGGAGTGACCAGTACCCTTATCAGCCCCAGCATTTT. It specifies CAWSDQYPYQPQHF. This chain connects TRBV30 to TRBJ1-5, with unresolved D. The V end lost 1 base, the J end lost 5 bases, and 12 bases lay between the germline ends. Germline V gene sequence: CDR1 GTSNPN, CDR2 SVGIG (reference sequence). This CDR3 has 14 amino acids.

This chain connects TRBV28 to TRBJ2-6; D is perhaps TRBD2 (5 bases). The CDR3 consists of 16 residues. V was shortened by 7 bases and J by 2 bases, with 15 bases between the two germline ends. Germline V CDR1 and CDR2: MDHEN, SYDVKM. CDR3 sequence: CASIASLGTGANVLTF. CDR3 DNA: TGTGCCAGCATAGCTAGCCTTGGGACTGGGGCCAACGTCCTGACTTTC.

V and J are TRBV6-5 and TRBJ2-1, with no clear D. Trimming stripped 0 bases from V and 6 bases from J, with 9 bases between. The CDR3 is 14 residues long. The germline CDR1 and CDR2 sequences are MNHEY and SVGAGI. The chain's CDR3 is CASSYSNPSNEQFF. The CDR3 region has the DNA TGTGCCAGCAGTTACTCGAACCCCAGCAATGAGCAGTTCTTC.

V gene TRBV18 combines with J gene TRBJ1-4; D is uncertain. Germline V lookup: CDR1 KGHSH, CDR2 LQKENI. The CDR3 runs to 14 residues. The germline V and J ends were trimmed by 3 bases and 8 bases, with 13 bases remaining between them. CDR3 residues: CASSPGPGNEKLFF. DNA for the CDR3: TGTGCCAGCTCACCCGGTCCCGGGAACGAAAAACTGTTTTTT.

The chain is built from TRBV20-1 and TRBJ2-1; the D gene is possibly TRBD2 (5 bases). Germline V gives CDR1 DFQATT, CDR2 SNEGSKA (reference sequence). The CDR3 consists of 13 residues. V was pared by 3 bases and J by 6 bases, with 12 bases between. The chain's CDR3 is CSASDRRINEQFF. The DNA of the CDR3 is TGCAGTGCTAGTGACCGGAGGATCAATGAGCAGTTCTTC.

The chain joins TRBV23-1 to TRBJ2-7; the D is unclear. TRBV23-1 is sorted into the ORF group, with uncertain function. Trimming took off 5 bases at V and 0 bases at J, with 14 bases between the two ends. The CDR3 is 15 residues long. CDR3 coding DNA: TGCGCCAGCAGTGCCCCGGGTCCGGACTCCTACGAGCAGTACGTC. This gives the protein CASSAPGPDSYEQYV.

The V gene is TRBV24-1, the J gene TRBJ2-5, with 9 positions matching TRBD2. Losses at the gene ends were 8 bases for V and 4 bases for J; bases not matched to a gene: 4. The germline V gene encodes CDR1 KGHDR and CDR2 SFDVKD. The CDR3 is made up of 13 amino acids. The CDR3 spells CATTSGAGETQYF. The CDR3 DNA reads TGTGCCACCACTAGCGGGGCGGGAGAGACCCAGTACTTC.

This clone was seen a single time. The J gene is TRBJ2-5, the V gene TRBV18; TRBD1 agrees at 9 bases. V dropped 1 base and J dropped 5; count of bases not matched to a gene: 5. Germline CDR1 KGHSH, CDR2 LQKENI. The CDR3 consists of 15 residues. For the CDR3, the DNA is TGTGCCAGCTCACCACGGACAGGGGTGGGGGAGACCCAGTACTTC. Translated: CASSPRTGVGETQYF.

The J gene is TRBJ1-2, the V gene TRBV28, with D possibly being TRBD1 (6 bases). There are 12 residues in the CDR3. With 8 bases removed from V and 4 bases from J, the gap between germline ends came to 11 bases. The germline V gene has CDR1 MDHEN and CDR2 SYDVKM. This CDR3 reads CASRDNSYGYTF. The CDR3 bases are TGTGCCAGCCGGGACAACTCCTATGGCTACACCTTC.

This chain links TRBV6-1 with TRBJ1-2, with D possibly TRBD1 on 5 matching bases. There are 15 residues in the CDR3. V lost 0 bases to trimming and J lost 2 bases, with 10 bases between them. Germline V gene lookup returns CDR1 MNHNS and CDR2 SASEGT. This CDR3 is CASSEALGVNYGYTF. DNA for the CDR3: TGTGCCAGCAGTGAAGCGCTAGGGGTGAACTATGGCTACACCTTC.

V is TRBV5-1 and J is TRBJ2-1; 7 positions match TRBD2. Germline V gives CDR1 SGHRS, CDR2 YFSETQ. The V segment lost 3 bases and the J segment 8 bases; nucleotides outside the gene matches: 5. The CDR3 consists of 13 residues. In nucleotides, the CDR3 is TGCGCCAGCAGCTCCCGGGACTATCATGAGCAGTTCTTC. This gives the protein CASSSRDYHEQFF.

The rearrangement joins TRBV28 to TRBJ1-4; D perhaps matches TRBD1 (6 bases). This CDR3 is built from 12 residues. Per germline, CDR1 MDHEN and CDR2 SYDVKM. Between the trimmed V and J ends, which lost 8 bases and 4 bases, there was a span of 8 bases. CDR3 sequence reads: CASRTDNEKLFF. In nucleotides, the CDR3 is TGTGCCAGCCGGACAGATAATGAAAAACTGTTTTTT.

This chain joins TRBV19 and TRBJ1-2; D is ambiguous. In germline, CDR1 is LNHDA, CDR2 SQIVND (reference sequence). The CDR3 sequence is 13 residues long. Trimming shortened V by 3 bases and J by 4 bases, and 9 bases separated the two germline ends. CDR3 region: CASSIGTTYGYTF. In DNA, the CDR3 is TGTGCCAGTAGTATTGGTACAACCTATGGCTACACCTTC.

This clone was seen a handful of times. CDR3 nucleotides: TGTGCCAGTAGTCCACCGGGACAGGAGACTGGCTACACCTTC. It encodes CASSPPGQETGYTF. J is TRBJ1-2 and V is TRBV19; 8 bases align to TRBD1. Germline lookup yields CDR1 LNHDA and CDR2 SQIVND (reference sequence). The CDR3 runs to 14 residues. The V gene end was trimmed by 5 bases and the J gene end by 7 bases; junction bases not matched to a gene: 9.

The chain has TRBV19 and TRBJ1-1; D is undetermined. The CDR3 spans 13 residues. Germline values: CDR1 LNHDA, CDR2 SQIVND (reference sequence). The V end lost 7 bases, the J end lost 0 bases, and 9 bases lay between the germline ends. Written as DNA, the CDR3 is TGTGCCAGTACCATGTTCCTGAACACTGAAGCTTTCTTT. Residues: CASTMFLNTEAFF.

In this sample, this clone turned up once. The rearrangement uses TRBV2 and TRBJ2-7; TRBD1 might be the D (5 bases). CDR3 size: 14 residues. Germline V gene sequence: CDR1 SNHLY, CDR2 FYNNEI. Trimming pared 7 bases from V and 9 bases from J, leaving 22 bases between. CDR3 protein: CASKLGTTALWQYV. For the CDR3, the DNA is TGTGCCAGCAAATTGGGAACGACAGCCCTGTGGCAGTACGTC.